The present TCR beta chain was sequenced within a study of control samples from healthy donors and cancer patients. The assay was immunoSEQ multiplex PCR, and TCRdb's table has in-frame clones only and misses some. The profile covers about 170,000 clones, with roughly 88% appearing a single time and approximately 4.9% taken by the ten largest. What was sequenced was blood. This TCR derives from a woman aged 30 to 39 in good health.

This CDR3 is CASSYSGRLTDTQYF. As DNA, the CDR3 is TGTGCCAGCAGCTATAGCGGGAGGCTTACAGATACGCAGTATTTT. This chain links TRBV7-8 with TRBJ2-3; 10 nucleotides line up with TRBD2. CDR1 SGHVS and CDR2 FQNEAQ come from the germline V gene. The trim removed 4 bases at V and 3 bases at J, leaving 4 bases unmatched. The CDR3 has 15 amino acids.